The clone carrying this TCR beta chain was counted between two and nine times. Its specificity is not known. This sample was included in a study of T cells after yellow fever vaccination. Study-wide findings and caveats: Booster samples showed a return of most primary-vaccination clones (roughly 96% CD4, approximately 85% CD8). Abundant contaminating clonotypes from the bulk population could appear in FACS-sorted repertoires.

V lost 11 bases to trimming and J lost 6 bases, with 11 bases between them. The CDR3 has 11 residues. CDR1 and CDR2 from the germline V gene are MDHEN and SYDVKM. The TCR cDNA carried a universal primer site and UMIs from 5'RACE template switching. TCRdb used MiXCR to reprocess the 5' RACE reads, holding one entry per CDR3 protein. In the table there are roughly 500,000 distinct CDR3 sequences, roughly a fifth of which are singletons. Material: PBMCs, obtained 15 days after the yellow fever booster vaccination. The clonotype comes from a man aged 30-40 years who received the YFV17D yellow fever vaccine. This chain connects TRBV28 to TRBJ2-1; TRBD2 might be the D (6 bases). The CDR3: CAVFSGNEQFF. The CDR3, as DNA: TGTGCCGTGTTTAGCGGCAATGAGCAGTTCTTC.